A selection of T cell receptor beta chains follows, all from one sample in a study of response to subunit inactivated influenza vaccine. TCRdb re-called the RT-PCR reads with MiXCR, one entry per CDR3 protein. The sample contains under 950,000 distinct CDR3 sequences, 20% to 25% of which appear only once. Specimen: PBMCs from blood, collected 4 to 6 days after vaccination. Receptors originate from a man aged 50 to 59 who received an inactivated influenza vaccine. CDR3s include the opening cysteine and the closing phenylalanine or tryptophan. Fields, in order: V gene, clone size, D gene, J gene, CDR3 DNA, CDR3 protein. The D gene is left open where the match is weak. Clone size is not always given. Where it is, it says once, few, many or a class for expanded clones.

TRBV7-8	NA	TRBD2	TRBJ2-1	TGTGCCAGCAGCTTGTGGTTAGCGGGGGGTGACAATGAGCAGTTCTTC	CASSLWLAGGDNEQFF
TRBV6-2/TRBV6-3	few	NA	TRBJ1-4	TGTGCCAGCAGACGACGAGGGGCGACTAATGAAAAACTGTTTTTT	CASRRRGATNEKLFF
TRBV14	few	NA	TRBJ1-1	TGTGCCAGCAGGCCAAACACGAACACTGAAGCTTTCTTT	CASRPNTNTEAFF
TRBV29-1	NA	TRBD1	TRBJ1-2	TGCAGCGTTGTACCGGGCAGGGGGCGAAGTGGCTACACCTTC	CSVVPGRGRSGYTF
TRBV14	few	TRBD2	TRBJ2-1	TGTGCCAGCAGCCAAGTGCCTAGCGGGAGGAATGAGCAGTTCTTC	CASSQVPSGRNEQFF
TRBV5-1	few	TRBD1	TRBJ2-7	TGCGCCAGCAACGAGGGACAGGGGGCCCACGAGCAGTACTTC	CASNEGQGAHEQYF
TRBV6-1	NA	TRBD1	TRBJ2-5	TGTGCCAGCAGTCCCAGACAGGGGGCGAGGGAGACCCAGTACTTC	CASSPRQGARETQYF
TRBV28	few	TRBD1	TRBJ2-1	TGTGCCAGCAGTTCATATACAGGGGCAATATCCTCCTACAATGAGCAGTTCTTC	CASSSYTGAISSYNEQFF
TRBV7-9	NA	NA	TRBJ2-5	TGTGCCAGCAGCTTAAGTTCCTGGGGGATAGAGACCCAGTACTTC	CASSLSSWGIETQYF
TRBV12-3/TRBV12-4	few	NA	TRBJ1-1	TGTGCCAGCAGCCAACGCAGGGATTGGAACACTGAAGCTTTCTTT	CASSQRRDWNTEAFF
TRBV15	few	NA	TRBJ1-2	TGTGCCACCAGCAGAGAGGCGGCTAACTATGGCTACACCTTC	CATSREAANYGYTF
TRBV24-1	many	NA	TRBJ2-1	TGTGCCACCAGTGATTTTTCCAGCTACAATGAGCAGTTCTTC	CATSDFSSYNEQFF
TRBV7-9	many	NA	TRBJ1-2	TGTGCCGGCGAATCTACACAAAAATATGGCTACACCTTC	CAGESTQKYGYTF
TRBV4-2	NA	TRBD1	TRBJ2-5	TGTGCCAGCAGCCAAGTTACAGGGGAGGAGACCCAGTACTTC	CASSQVTGEETQYF
TRBV20-1	NA	TRBD2	TRBJ2-3	TGCAGTGCTAGAAGTACCCCCGGGGGCTCTAAAGCGGGAGCGGCAGATACGCAGTATTTT	CSARSTPGGSKAGAADTQYF
TRBV20-1	many	NA	TRBJ1-1	TGCAGTGCTAGAGATGTTCTTAACACTGAAGCTTTCTTT	CSARDVLNTEAFF
TRBV6-6	NA	NA	TRBJ2-1	TGTGCCAGCAGCAGCTTATTGGAGCAGTTCTTC	CASSSLLEQFF
TRBV5-1	NA	TRBD2	TRBJ2-1	TGCGCCAGCAGCTCCCAGGGTGGGAGGGCCGAAGGTGAGCAGTTCTTC	CASSSQGGRAEGEQFF
TRBV5-1	few	NA	TRBJ2-2	TGCGCCAGCAGCCCCTCCGGGCAGGCTAACGGGGAGCTGTTTTTT	CASSPSGQANGELFF
TRBV7-2	NA	NA	TRBJ1-1	TGTGCCAGCAGCTTAGTTGCCCGCGCTGAAGCTTTCTTT	CASSLVARAEAFF
TRBV10-3	few	NA	TRBJ2-3	TGTGCCATCAGTGATTCGACAACCCGCACAGATACGCAGTATTTT	CAISDSTTRTDTQYF
TRBV11-1	NA	NA	TRBJ2-1	TGTGCCAGCAGCTTAGCCCCAGTGAATGAGCAGTTCTTC	CASSLAPVNEQFF